This TCR beta chain was recovered during a study of control samples from healthy donors and cancer patients. Germline assignment: CDR1 ENHRY and CDR2 SYGVKD. V dropped 8 bases and J dropped 9; count of bases not matched to a gene: 5. The CDR3 is 12 residues long. TCRdb keeps only in-frame clones here, not all; method: immunoSEQ multiplex PCR. The top ten clones hold 2% to 3% of a sample with around 110,000 clones, around 90% of them seen once. The origin of this receptor is a woman aged 65 to 85 in good health. This sequence joins TRBV10-3 and TRBJ2-7; 12 nucleotides line up with TRBD1. The sequenced material came from blood. The CDR3 here is CAIGGQGAGQYF. The CDR3 DNA is TGTGCCATCGGGGGACAGGGGGCCGGGCAGTACTTC.